These 24 T cell receptor beta chains were all obtained from the same sample, sequenced in a study of memory CD8 T cells in hepatitis C reinfection. The method was immunoSEQ multiplex PCR; TCRdb's version includes in-frame clones alone and lacks a portion of them. This table holds roughly 43,000 clones, 70% to 90% found once. Time point given: peak reinfection, 3 to 8 weeks after reinfection detection. TCR sequencing was done directly ex vivo on sorted cells, without expansion in vitro. Sequenced material: naive CD8+ T cells sorted from blood. The receptors come from a man between 18 and 29 years old with hepatitis C virus infection.

The chain combines TRBV5-1 with TRBJ2-3, with 8 positions matching TRBD2. V lost 4 bases to trimming and J lost 5 bases; unmatched junction nucleotides: 15. The CDR3 spans 17 residues. Germline CDR1 reads SGHRS; CDR2 reads YFSETQ. The CDR3 loop reads CASSMVGTGGPLDTQYF. The DNA of the CDR3 is TGCGCCAGCAGCATGGTCGGGACGGGAGGGCCATTAGATACGCAGTATTTT.

This chain uses TRBV15 with TRBJ1-2; no reliable D call. Germline loops: CDR1 LNHNV, CDR2 YYDKDF (reference sequence). V lost 0 bases to trimming and J lost 4 bases, with 9 bases between them. The length of the CDR3 is 14 residues. The CDR3 region is CATSRDLSGYGYTF. In nucleotides, the CDR3 is TGTGCCACCAGCAGAGATTTGTCAGGCTATGGCTACACCTTC.

The chain carries TRBV27 and TRBJ2-3, with 10 positions matching TRBD2. J was trimmed by 5 bases and V by 2 bases; bases with no gene match: 7. The germline CDR1 and CDR2 sequences are MNHEY and SMNVEV (reference sequence). This CDR3 has 16 amino acids. This chain's CDR3 is CASSLLSGRIRDTQYF. The CDR3 DNA is TGTGCCAGCAGTTTACTTAGCGGGAGGATCCGAGATACGCAGTATTTT.

The chain employs TRBV30 and TRBJ1-6; D remains ambiguous. The CDR3 is 13 residues long. Germline V lookup: CDR1 GTSNPN, CDR2 SVGIG (reference sequence). V was pared by 2 bases and J by 10 bases, with 12 bases between. In DNA, the CDR3 is TGTGCCTGGAGTTTTGTGACTTTCTCACCCCTCCACTTT. Protein product: CAWSFVTFSPLHF.

The rearrangement uses TRBV9 and TRBJ2-1; TRBD2 is a possible D gene (6 bases). The length of the CDR3 is 13 residues. The V end was cut by 2 bases, the J end by 8 bases, with 11 bases between. Germline V gene data show CDR1 as SGDLS and CDR2 as YYNGEE. CDR3 DNA: TGTGCCAGCAGCGTGGGGGGTATGGATGAGCAGTTCTTC. Amino acids: CASSVGGMDEQFF.

This chain joins TRBV5-1 and TRBJ2-7; possibly TRBD1 for D (6 bases). Germline V CDR1 and CDR2: SGHRS, YFSETQ. This CDR3 has 15 residues. Deletions cut 0 bases from V and 4 bases from J, with 14 bases between. The CDR3 DNA sequence: TGCGCCAGCAGCTTGGGCCAGGGGTTGGCATACGAGCAGTACTTC. Translating gives CASSLGQGLAYEQYF.

The chain recombines TRBV27 with TRBJ1-5, with D unresolved. V was clipped by 3 bases and J by 4 bases, with 10 bases between them. Germline V gene lookup returns CDR1 MNHEY and CDR2 SMNVEV (reference sequence). The CDR3 totals 14 residues. The CDR3 here is CASSFVAGNQPQHF. CDR3 nucleotide sequence: TGTGCCAGCAGTTTTGTCGCAGGAAATCAGCCCCAGCATTTT.

V gene TRBV19 combines with J gene TRBJ2-1; D gene uncertain. This CDR3 has 16 residues. Germline V gene sequence: CDR1 LNHDA, CDR2 SQIVND (reference sequence). The V gene lost 3 bases and the J gene lost 0 bases, with 12 bases spanning the gap. In DNA, the CDR3 is TGTGCCAGTAGTATCGGGTCTAAGCCCTCCTACAATGAGCAGTTCTTC. This gives the protein CASSIGSKPSYNEQFF.

The J gene is TRBJ1-5, the V gene TRBV29-1, with D uncertain. V was shortened by 5 bases and J by 0 bases, with 11 bases between the two germline ends. The CDR3 totals 14 residues. Germline V CDR1 and CDR2: SQVTM, ANQGSEA. The CDR3 nucleotides are TGCAGCGTTCCCCCGGGTCTTAGCAATCAGCCCCAGCATTTT. This translates into CSVPPGLSNQPQHF.

The J gene is TRBJ2-7, the V gene TRBV7-9; 7 bases are shared with TRBD1. This CDR3 has 15 amino acids. The V gene end was trimmed by 4 bases and the J gene end by 1 base; junction bases not matched to a gene: 7. Looked up from germline, CDR1 is SEHNR and CDR2 is FQNEAQ (reference sequence). This CDR3 reads CASSSLDRESYEQYF. The DNA for the CDR3 is TGTGCCAGCAGCTCCCTTGACAGGGAATCCTACGAGCAGTACTTC.

The V gene is TRBV27, the J gene TRBJ1-2; perhaps TRBD1 as D (6 bases). This CDR3 contains 13 residues. Germline V gene sequence: CDR1 MNHEY, CDR2 SMNVEV (reference sequence). V gave up 2 bases and J gave up 7 bases, with 11 bases separating them. The CDR3 region is CASSLQGFGGYTF. DNA for the CDR3: TGTGCCAGCAGTTTACAGGGGTTTGGTGGCTACACCTTC.

The CDR3 sequence: CASSDPGSYEQYF. The CDR3 DNA reads TGTGCCAGCAGTGACCCGGGGAGCTACGAGCAGTACTTC. This chain joins TRBV28 and TRBJ2-7, with a weak D call TRBD2 (5 bases). With 5 bases removed from V and 3 bases from J, the gap between germline ends came to 11 bases. This CDR3 has 13 residues. The germline V gene encodes CDR1 MDHEN and CDR2 SYDVKM.

The chain has TRBV14 and TRBJ1-1; 8 bases agree with TRBD1. Looked up from germline, CDR1 is SGHDN and CDR2 is FVKESK. This CDR3 contains 15 residues. V was clipped by 1 base and J by 0 bases; unmatched bases: 1. The CDR3 nucleotides read TGTGCCAGCAGCCAAGGGACAGGGATGAACACTGAAGCTTTCTTT. This translates into CASSQGTGMNTEAFF. Full variable domain (rest looked up from reference TRBV14 and TRBJ1-1): EAGVTQFPSHSVIEKGQTVTLRCDPISGHDNLYWYRRVMGKEIKFLLHFVKESKQDESGMPNNRFLAERTGGTYSTLKVQPAELEDSGVYFCASSQGTGMNTEAFFGQGTRLTVV.

This rearrangement joins TRBV6-5 to TRBJ1-2, with 8 bases aligning to TRBD1. The trim removed 0 bases at V and 3 bases at J, leaving 0 bases unmatched. CDR1 and CDR2 from the germline V gene are MNHEY and SVGAGI. This CDR3 has 14 residues. CDR3 sequence: CASSYSTGDYGYTF. CDR3 coding DNA: TGTGCCAGCAGTTACTCGACAGGGGACTATGGCTACACCTTC.

The J gene is TRBJ1-2, the V gene TRBV30; D might be TRBD1 (6 bases). CDR3 length: 12 amino acids. Germline CDR1 and CDR2: GTSNPN and SVGIG (reference sequence). Trimming removed 7 bases at V and 4 bases at J, with 13 bases between. As DNA, the CDR3 is TGTGCCTTTGACAGGACGGTCTATGGCTACACCTTC. This codes for CAFDRTVYGYTF.

The chain has TRBV4-3 and TRBJ2-3; TRBD1 aligns across 7 bases. CDR3 length: 18 residues. Germline-derived CDR1 and CDR2 are LGHNA and YSLEER. After removal of 0 bases from V and 0 bases from J, the junction contained 9 bases not matched to a gene. CDR3 sequence reads: CASSQETVSGQSTDTQYF. The CDR3 nucleotides read TGCGCCAGCAGCCAAGAAACCGTCTCGGGACAGAGCACAGATACGCAGTATTTT.

This chain uses TRBV11-2 with TRBJ2-1; 10 bases are shared with TRBD2. CDR3 length equals 16 residues. From germline, CDR1 is SGHAT and CDR2 FQNNGV. After removal of 10 bases from V and 0 bases from J, the junction contained 9 bases not matched to a gene. CDR3 loop: CATQPLAGSSYNEQFF. In DNA, the CDR3 is TGTGCCACTCAGCCACTAGCGGGAAGCTCCTACAATGAGCAGTTCTTC.

The chain carries TRBV7-7 and TRBJ2-5, with 12 bases fitting TRBD2. This CDR3 has 15 amino acids. The germline V gene has CDR1 SSHAT and CDR2 FNYEAQ (reference sequence). V dropped 4 bases and J dropped 5; count of bases not matched to a gene: 5. Here the CDR3 DNA reads TGTGCCAGCAGCTCATGGACTAGCGGGGAGGAGACCCAGTACTTC. Encoded protein: CASSSWTSGEETQYF.

The chain employs TRBV6-6 and TRBJ2-7; TRBD1 matches 9 bases. V gave up 6 bases and J gave up 5 bases; unmatched junction bases: 8. The germline CDR1 and CDR2 sequences are MNHNY and SVGAGI (reference sequence). The CDR3 has 14 residues. The CDR3 spells CASRGDREGNEQYF. The CDR3 nucleotides read TGTGCCAGCAGAGGGGACAGGGAAGGGAACGAGCAGTACTTC.

The chain combines TRBV7-9 with TRBJ2-1, with 11 bases aligning to TRBD2. Germline V gene data show CDR1 as SEHNR and CDR2 as FQNEAQ (reference sequence). Unmatched junction bases numbered 9, after V lost 5 bases and J lost 9 bases. The CDR3 consists of 15 residues. The CDR3 loop reads CASSPTSGAVGEQFF. The CDR3 DNA reads TGTGCCAGCAGCCCGACTAGCGGGGCCGTGGGTGAGCAGTTCTTC. Full variable domain (rest looked up from reference TRBV7-9 and TRBJ2-1): DTGVSQNPRHKITKRGQNVTFRCDPISEHNRLYWYRQTLGQGPEFLTYFQNEAQLEKSRLLSDRFSAERPKGSFSTLEIQRTEQGDSAMYLCASSPTSGAVGEQFFGPGTRLTVL.

CDR3 in amino acids: CAISRGQDSSYEQYV. The CDR3 region has the DNA TGTGCCATCAGCAGGGGACAGGATAGCTCCTACGAGCAGTACGTC. The chain combines TRBV10-3 with TRBJ2-7; 8 nucleotides line up with TRBD1. CDR3 length: 15 residues. Per germline, CDR1 ENHRY and CDR2 SYGVKD. The trim removed 6 bases at V and 0 bases at J, leaving 7 bases unmatched.

The chain carries TRBV28 and TRBJ2-5, with D possibly TRBD1 on 6 matching bases. V shed 6 bases and J shed 1 base, with 15 bases lying between them. This CDR3 is 15 amino acids long. From germline, CDR1 is MDHEN and CDR2 SYDVKM. The CDR3 DNA reads as TGTGCCAGCAGGACTAACAGGGTCGCCCAAGAGACCCAGTACTTC. It is translated as CASRTNRVAQETQYF.

V is TRBV5-1 and J is TRBJ2-5; possible D gene TRBD2, 5 bases. The CDR3 runs 15 residues. Per the germline V gene, CDR1 is SGHRS and CDR2 is YFSETQ. The ends were cut back, 0 bases at V and 1 base at J, with 10 bases in the middle. CDR3 sequence reads: CASSLVASGQETQYF. For the CDR3, the DNA is TGCGCCAGCAGCTTGGTGGCCAGCGGCCAAGAGACCCAGTACTTC.

A single count supports this clone. The chain combines TRBV6-1 with TRBJ2-1; 11 bases line up with TRBD2. This CDR3 is built from 15 residues. Germline CDR1 is MNHNS and CDR2 is SASEGT. The ends lost 1 base at V and 6 bases at J; junction bases unmatched: 2. The CDR3 DNA follows: TGTGCCAGCAGTGAAGGGCTAGCGGGAGGCAATGAGCAGTTCTTC. It translates to CASSEGLAGGNEQFF.